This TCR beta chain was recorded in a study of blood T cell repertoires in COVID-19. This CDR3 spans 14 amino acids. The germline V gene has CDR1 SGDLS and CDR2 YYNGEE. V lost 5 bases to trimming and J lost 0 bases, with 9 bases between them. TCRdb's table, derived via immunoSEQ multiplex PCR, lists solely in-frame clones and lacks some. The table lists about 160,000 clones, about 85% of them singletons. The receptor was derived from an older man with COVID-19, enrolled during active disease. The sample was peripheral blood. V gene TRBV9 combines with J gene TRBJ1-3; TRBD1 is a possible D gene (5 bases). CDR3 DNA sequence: TGTGCCAGCAGTACGGGGGGCTCTGGAAACACCATATATTTT. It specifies CASSTGGSGNTIYF.